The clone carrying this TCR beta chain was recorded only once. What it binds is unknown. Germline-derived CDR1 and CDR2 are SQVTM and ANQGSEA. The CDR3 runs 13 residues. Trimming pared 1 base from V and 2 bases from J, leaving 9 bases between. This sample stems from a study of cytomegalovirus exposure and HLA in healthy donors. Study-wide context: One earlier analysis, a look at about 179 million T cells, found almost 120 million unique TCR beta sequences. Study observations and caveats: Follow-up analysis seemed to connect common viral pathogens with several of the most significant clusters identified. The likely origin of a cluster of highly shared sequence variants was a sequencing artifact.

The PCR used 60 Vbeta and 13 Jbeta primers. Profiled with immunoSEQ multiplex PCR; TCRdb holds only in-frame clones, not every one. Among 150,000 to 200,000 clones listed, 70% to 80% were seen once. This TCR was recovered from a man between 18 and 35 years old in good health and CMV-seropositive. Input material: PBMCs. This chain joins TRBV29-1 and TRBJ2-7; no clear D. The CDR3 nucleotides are TGCAGCGTTGAAGCTTCTGAGACCTACGAGCAGTACTTC. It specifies CSVEASETYEQYF.